A single sample gave rise to the 11 T cell receptor beta chains below, sequenced in a study of T cells after yellow fever vaccination. TCRdb reprocessed the 5' RACE reads with MiXCR, giving one entry per CDR3 protein. Here the sample spans over 8,000 distinct CDR3 sequences, under 5% being singletons. Here the sequenced sample was PBMCs, either bulk or a sorted T-cell subset (CD4+, CD8+, memory, or dextramer-sorted; not recorded which), taken roughly 14 days after the first yellow fever vaccination. These receptors all stem from a man between 18 and 35 years old who received the YFV17D yellow fever vaccine.

By frequency in the sample, this clonotype is medium-sized. The genes are TRBV19 and TRBJ2-2, with a tentative D call TRBD2 (5 bases). The CDR3 sequence is 15 residues long. CDR1 LNHDA and CDR2 SQIVND come from the germline V gene (reference sequence). V shed 5 bases and J shed 1 base, with 11 bases lying between them. In nucleotides, the CDR3 is TGTGCCAGTAGTTTCCCGGGATTGAACACCGGGGAGCTGTTTTTT. Translating it yields CASSFPGLNTGELFF.

The table lists this clonotype with many counts. The rearrangement links TRBV20-1 to TRBJ2-3; 8 bases map to TRBD2. The germline V gene has CDR1 DFQATT and CDR2 SNEGSKA (reference sequence). The CDR3 totals 13 residues. J was trimmed by 4 bases and V by 6 bases; bases with no gene match: 6. Here the CDR3 DNA reads TGCAGTGCCCCGGGACTAGGTGCAGATACGCAGTATTTT. It codes for CSAPGLGADTQYF.

This clonotype was found many times. This sequence joins TRBV2 and TRBJ2-7; D gene ambiguous. Trimming shortened V by 3 bases and J by 5 bases, and 11 bases separated the two germline ends. CDR1 SNHLY and CDR2 FYNNEI come from the germline V gene. The CDR3 runs 13 residues. The CDR3 DNA reads TGTGCCAGCAGTGAGTTCCCCCGGGACGAGCAGTACGTC. Its protein product is CASSEFPRDEQYV.

This clonotype qualifies as medium-sized. V gene TRBV6-1 combines with J gene TRBJ2-7, with D perhaps TRBD1 (5 bases). V was clipped by 11 bases and J by 6 bases, with 20 bases between them. This CDR3 spans 13 amino acids. CDR1 and CDR2 from the germline V gene are MNHNS and SASEGT. The CDR3 sequence is CAGSGQLASEQYF. In DNA, the CDR3 is TGTGCCGGATCCGGACAACTCGCCTCCGAGCAGTACTTC.

Relative to its sample, this clonotype is medium-sized. The CDR3 reads CASSLAGWGGATDTQYF. CDR3 coding DNA: TGTGCCAGCAGCTTAGCTGGGTGGGGGGGCGCAACAGATACGCAGTATTTT. V is TRBV7-8 and J is TRBJ2-3, with TRBD2 as a possible D gene (7 bases). Deletions cut 0 bases from V and 3 bases from J, with 16 bases between. The germline gives CDR1 SGHVS, CDR2 FQNEAQ. The CDR3 loop spans 17 amino acids.

In its sample, this clonotype ranks as medium-sized. The chain couples TRBV12-3 or TRBV12-4 to TRBJ1-2; D is unresolved. V dropped 7 bases and J dropped 6 bases, with 15 bases sitting between them. This CDR3 is built from 13 residues. The CDR3 loop reads CASKEANMNGYTF. The CDR3 bases are TGTGCCAGCAAGGAAGCCAATATGAATGGCTACACCTTC.

V usage is TRBV20-1 and J usage is TRBJ2-1, with D tentatively TRBD2 (7 bases). The CDR3 loop spans 13 amino acids. The germline V and J ends were trimmed by 3 bases and 9 bases, with 15 bases remaining between them. Germline V gives CDR1 DFQATT, CDR2 SNEGSKA (reference sequence). CDR3 amino acids: CSASRAGATEQFF. CDR3 sequence (DNA): TGCAGTGCTAGTCGCGCGGGGGCCACTGAGCAGTTCTTC.

This clonotype rates as medium-sized. The rearrangement joins TRBV28 to TRBJ1-3; D uncertain. The CDR3 is made up of 17 amino acids. CDR1 and CDR2 (germline): MDHEN, SYDVKM. The V gene lost 3 bases and the J gene lost 0 bases, with 15 bases spanning the gap. The CDR3 loop reads CASSLIGRARSGNTIYF. In nucleotides, the CDR3 is TGTGCCAGCAGTTTGATTGGGAGGGCCCGCTCTGGAAACACCATATATTTT.

The table lists this clonotype with many counts. A read error may account for a junction end that differs from germline. The genes are TRBV2 and TRBJ1-2, with D perhaps TRBD1 (5 bases). This CDR3 contains 13 residues. The V gene's germline CDR1 is SNHLY and CDR2 FYNNEI. The CDR3 here is CASSEESRAHPDF. For the CDR3, the DNA is TGTGCCAGCAGTGAAGAAAGCAGGGCCCACCCTGATTTC.

The chain is built from TRBV9 and TRBJ2-1, with 10 bases fitting TRBD2. V dropped 0 bases and J dropped 7; count of bases not matched to a gene: 4. The CDR3 spans 15 residues. CDR1 is SGDLS and CDR2 is YYNGEE in the germline V gene. The CDR3 DNA follows: TGTGCCAGCAGCGTAGCTAGCGGGGGTCTGAATGAGCAGTTCTTC. Encoded protein: CASSVASGGLNEQFF.

This clonotype appeared many times. The rearrangement links TRBV15 to TRBJ2-3; tentatively, D is TRBD1 (5 bases). The germline V gene encodes CDR1 LNHNV and CDR2 YYDKDF (reference sequence). This CDR3 region has 14 residues. V lost 5 bases and J 1 base, leaving 10 bases between the germline ends. The CDR3 protein is CATSGAGRTDTQYF. CDR3 nucleotides: TGTGCCACCAGCGGGGCCGGCCGCACAGATACGCAGTATTTT. Variable domain in full (rest from reference TRBV15 and TRBJ2-3): DAMVIQNPRYQVTQFGKPVTLSCSQTLNHNVMYWYQQKSSQAPKLLFHYYDKDFNNEADTPDNFQSRRPNTSFCFLDIRSPGLGDTAMYLCATSGAGRTDTQYFGPGTRLTVL.